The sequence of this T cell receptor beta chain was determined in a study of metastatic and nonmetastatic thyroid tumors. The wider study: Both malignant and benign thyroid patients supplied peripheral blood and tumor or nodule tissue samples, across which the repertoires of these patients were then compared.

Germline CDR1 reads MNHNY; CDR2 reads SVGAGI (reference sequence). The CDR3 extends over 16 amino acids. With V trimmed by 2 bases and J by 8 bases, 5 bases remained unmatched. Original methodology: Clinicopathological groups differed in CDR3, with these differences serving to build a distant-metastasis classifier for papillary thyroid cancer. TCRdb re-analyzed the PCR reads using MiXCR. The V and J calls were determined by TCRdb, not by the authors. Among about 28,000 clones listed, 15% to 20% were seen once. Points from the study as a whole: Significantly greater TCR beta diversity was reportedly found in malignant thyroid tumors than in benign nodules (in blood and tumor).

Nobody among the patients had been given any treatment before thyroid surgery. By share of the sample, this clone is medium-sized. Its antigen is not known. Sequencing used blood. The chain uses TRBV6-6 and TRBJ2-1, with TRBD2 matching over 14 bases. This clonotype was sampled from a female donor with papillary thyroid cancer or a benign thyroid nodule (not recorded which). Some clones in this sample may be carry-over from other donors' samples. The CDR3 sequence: CASSYAGLAGGYEQFF. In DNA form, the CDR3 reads TGTGCCAGCAGTTACGCCGGACTAGCGGGAGGCTATGAGCAGTTCTTC.